A selection of T cell receptor beta chains follows, all from one sample in a study of cytomegalovirus exposure and HLA in healthy donors. Clones were sequenced by immunoSEQ multiplex PCR, and TCRdb holds only the in-frame ones, with some missing. Here the sample spans about 70,000 clones, 86% being singletons. The sequenced sample consisted of PBMCs. The source is a woman aged 25 to 39 in good health and CMV-seronegative. The CDR3 runs from the conserved cysteine through the conserved F or W. A D gene is named only where the DNA matches it firmly. Size is omitted from some rows. Given values are once, few, many or a class for expanded clones.

d_gene | abundance | j_gene | v_gene | CDR3nt | CDR3aa
TRBD2 | - | TRBJ2-2 | TRBV5-1 | TGCGCCAGCAGCGTGACTAGCGGAGGATCGAACACCGGGGAGCTGTTTTTT | CASSVTSGGSNTGELFF
- | - | TRBJ1-4 | TRBV5-1 | TGCGCCAGCAGCTCGTCAGGGGCGACTAATGAAAAACTGTTTTTT | CASSSSGATNEKLFF
- | once | TRBJ2-5 | TRBV18 | TGTGCCAGCTCACCATCGTTTCAAGAGACCCAGTACTTC | CASSPSFQETQYF
TRBD2 | - | TRBJ2-1 | TRBV5-1 | TGCGCCAGCAGCTTGGGACTAGCGGACAATGAGCAGTTCTTC | CASSLGLADNEQFF
- | - | TRBJ2-7 | TRBV18 | TGTGCCAGCTCGCTCGGGTCCAACTACGAGCAGTACTTC | CASSLGSNYEQYF
TRBD1 | - | TRBJ2-5 | TRBV6-5 | TGTGCCAGCAGTTTCACCAGGGGGCCCGAGACCCAGTACTTC | CASSFTRGPETQYF
TRBD2 | once | TRBJ2-1 | TRBV11-2 | TGTGCCAGCAGCTTAGTTTGGCTAGCGGGAGGGTATGAGCAGTTCTTC | CASSLVWLAGGYEQFF
TRBD1 | - | TRBJ1-2 | TRBV28 | TGTGCCAGCAGTTCCTACAGGGGCCCTTTTAACTATGGCTACACCTTC | CASSSYRGPFNYGYTF
- | once | TRBJ1-2 | TRBV28 | TGTGCCAGCAGGACAGCTAACTATGGCTACACCTTC | CASRTANYGYTF
TRBD2 | - | TRBJ2-1 | TRBV7-3 | TGTGCCAGCAGCTTAGTTAGCGGGCTGGGCAATGAGCAGTTCTTC | CASSLVSGLGNEQFF
- | - | TRBJ2-7 | TRBV15 | TGTGCCACCAGCAGAGAGGGCAGGGGCGGCTACGAGCAGTACTTC | CATSREGRGGYEQYF
- | - | TRBJ2-6 | TRBV28 | TGTGCCAGCAGCCCACTCTCCGGTCTCCCTGGGGCCAACGTCCTGACTTTC | CASSPLSGLPGANVLTF
TRBD2 | - | TRBJ2-1 | TRBV25-1 | TGTGCCAGCAGTCATCTAGCGGGAAGGTCCTACAATGAGCAGTTCTTC | CASSHLAGRSYNEQFF
- | - | TRBJ1-5 | TRBV7-2 | TGTGCCAGCAGCTTGATCGGCGGAAACAATCAGCCCCAGCATTTT | CASSLIGGNNQPQHF
TRBD1 | - | TRBJ2-7 | TRBV4-1 | TGCGCCAGCAGCGCGGGACAGGGCCTCACCTACGAGCAGTACTTC | CASSAGQGLTYEQYF
- | - | TRBJ1-5 | TRBV25-1 | TGTGCCAGCAGTCAGGGGAAGGGGAGCAATCAGCCCCAGCATTTT | CASSQGKGSNQPQHF
- | - | TRBJ1-2 | TRBV12-5 | TGTGCTAGTGGTCTCCCAGAGGATTCCTATGGCTACACCTTC | CASGLPEDSYGYTF
TRBD1 | - | TRBJ1-1 | TRBV7-9 | TGTGCCAGCAGCTTAGATGGGACAGCAAACACTGAAGCTTTCTTT | CASSLDGTANTEAFF
TRBD2 | - | TRBJ2-1 | TRBV30 | TGTGCCTGGAGTGTCCCTCGACTAGCGGGAGGGCTCAATGAGCAGTTCTTC | CAWSVPRLAGGLNEQFF
- | - | TRBJ2-7 | TRBV28 | TGTGCCAGCCTCTCCATATCGAGCTCCTACGAGCAGTACTTC | CASLSISSSYEQYF
- | once | TRBJ2-7 | TRBV9 | TGTGCCAGCAGCGTGGAGGCAGGCCCCTACGAGCAGTACTTC | CASSVEAGPYEQYF
- | - | TRBJ2-7 | TRBV28 | TGTGCCAGCAGTCTAGGTGACGAGCAGTACTTC | CASSLGDEQYF
- | - | TRBJ2-1 | TRBV15 | TGTGCCACCAGCAGAGGGAGGGGAGACAATGAGCAGTTCTTC | CATSRGRGDNEQFF
- | - | TRBJ2-6 | TRBV27 | TGTGCCAGCAGTGGCGGGACTGCCCCCTCTGGGGCCAACGTCCTGACTTTC | CASSGGTAPSGANVLTF
- | - | TRBJ2-5 | TRBV5-1 | TGCGCCAGCAGCTTGGCGGGTACCTACCAAGAGACCCAGTACTTC | CASSLAGTYQETQYF
- | - | TRBJ1-3 | TRBV6-1 | TGTGCCAGCAGTGGGCGGACAGATCCTTGGGGGGGAAACACCATATATTTT | CASSGRTDPWGGNTIYF
- | - | TRBJ1-2 | TRBV6-4 | TGTGCCAGCAGTGAAGGGGAAGGCCTCTATGGCTACACCTTC | CASSEGEGLYGYTF
- | once | TRBJ2-7 | TRBV6-5 | TGTGCCAGCAGTATCGCGGACGGGAGCTCCTACGAGCAGTACTTC | CASSIADGSSYEQYF
TRBD1 | few | TRBJ2-1 | TRBV7-9 | TGTGCCACCAACCTACAGGGGAGCTCCTACAATGAGCAGTTCTTC | CATNLQGSSYNEQFF
- | - | TRBJ1-2 | TRBV11-2 | TGTGCCAGCAGCCCTCCCCCCCCCGGAGTTAACTATGGCTACACCTTC | CASSPPPPGVNYGYTF
- | - | TRBJ1-3 | TRBV29-1 | TGCAGCGTTGGAGGAGCTGCTGGAAACACCATATATTTT | CSVGGAAGNTIYF
TRBD2 | - | TRBJ2-1 | TRBV28 | TGTGCCAGCAGTTTAAGGCTAGCGGGAGCCGATAGGCACAATGAGCAGTTCTTC | CASSLRLAGADRHNEQFF
TRBD1 | - | TRBJ2-7 | TRBV15 | TGTGCCACCAGCAGAGATAGTCGGACAGGGAATTTCGAGCAGTACTTC | CATSRDSRTGNFEQYF
TRBD1 | - | TRBJ2-3 | TRBV2 | TGTGCCAGCTATACCGGGACAGGTCTATCGGATACGCAGTATTTT | CASYTGTGLSDTQYF
TRBD2 | - | TRBJ2-2 | TRBV2 | TGTGCCAGCAGGTTAGCGGGAGGAGGAACCGGGGAGCTGTTTTTT | CASRLAGGGTGELFF
- | - | TRBJ2-7 | TRBV28 | TGTGCCAGCAGACGGGGGTACGAGCAGTACTTC | CASRRGYEQYF
TRBD1 | - | TRBJ1-4 | TRBV7-9 | TGTTCCAGCAGCCTAACAGGGGTAACTAATGAAAAACTGTTTTTT | CSSSLTGVTNEKLFF
TRBD2 | - | TRBJ2-7 | TRBV6-5 | TGTGCCAGCAGTTACACCTGGACTAGCGTCAACCACGAGCAGTACTTC | CASSYTWTSVNHEQYF
TRBD2 | - | TRBJ2-5 | TRBV19 | TGTGCCAGTACTCCGGGACTAGTGCCTAAAGAGACCCAGTACTTC | CASTPGLVPKETQYF
- | once | TRBJ1-6 | TRBV7-3 | TGTGCCAGCAGCTTAACGGGGGGGCAGGATTCACCCCTCCACTTT | CASSLTGGQDSPLHF
TRBD1 | - | TRBJ2-3 | TRBV13 | TGTGCCAGCAGCCCCGGGACAGGCACAGATACGCAGTATTTT | CASSPGTGTDTQYF
TRBD1 | - | TRBJ2-4 | TRBV10-1 | TGCGCCAGCAGTGAGCGGGCTGACAGGGGTTTGAAAAACATTCAGTACTTC | CASSERADRGLKNIQYF
TRBD2 | - | TRBJ2-3 | TRBV7-9 | TGTGCCAGCAGCAACAGCGCTTTAGCGGGACTTACAGATACGCAGTATTTT | CASSNSALAGLTDTQYF
- | - | TRBJ1-5 | TRBV19 | TGTGCCAGTATTGGTACAGACAATCAGCCCCAGCATTTT | CASIGTDNQPQHF
- | - | TRBJ1-2 | TRBV10-2 | TGCGCCAGCAGTGAGTCGCGGGGAAATTATGGCTACACCTTC | CASSESRGNYGYTF
TRBD2 | - | TRBJ2-2 | TRBV9 | TGTGCCAGCAGCCCCCGGACTAGCGGGAGTGCCGGGGAGCTGTTTTTT | CASSPRTSGSAGELFF
TRBD2 | - | TRBJ2-1 | TRBV28 | TGTGCCAGCAGTCCGCGGACTAGCGTTTACAATGAGCAGTTCTTC | CASSPRTSVYNEQFF